Included here is one T cell receptor (beta chain) sequence, with context. Its antigen is still unknown. This specimen belongs to a study of healthy donors' naive CD4 and CD8 T cells. Whole-study results and caveats: Homeostatic proliferation of naive T cells was not examined as a bias source. Roughly 13% of CD4/CD8 propensity variance appeared explained by V, J and CDR3 charge.

TCR libraries were built from around 0.45 ug of total RNA by linear amplification. TCRdb recomputed calls from the reads with MiXCR, one row per CDR3 protein. Of approximately 200,000 distinct CDR3 sequences in the sample, about 74% were seen once. This CDR3 is 15 amino acids long. Trimming cost V 4 bases and J 2 bases, with 17 bases left between them. Germline values: CDR1 SQVTM, CDR2 ANQGSEA. The sequencing sample was made of naive CD4+ and CD8+ T cells sorted from blood, pooled from several donors. The receptor was derived from a pool of human donors in good health; the sample pools cells from several healthy donors. This chain uses TRBV29-1 with TRBJ2-5; possibly TRBD1 or TRBD2 for D (5 bases each). CDR3 DNA: TGCAGCGTTGGATGGGGCGGGCAAGGACAAGAGACCCAGTACTTC. Its translation is CSVGWGGQGQETQYF.